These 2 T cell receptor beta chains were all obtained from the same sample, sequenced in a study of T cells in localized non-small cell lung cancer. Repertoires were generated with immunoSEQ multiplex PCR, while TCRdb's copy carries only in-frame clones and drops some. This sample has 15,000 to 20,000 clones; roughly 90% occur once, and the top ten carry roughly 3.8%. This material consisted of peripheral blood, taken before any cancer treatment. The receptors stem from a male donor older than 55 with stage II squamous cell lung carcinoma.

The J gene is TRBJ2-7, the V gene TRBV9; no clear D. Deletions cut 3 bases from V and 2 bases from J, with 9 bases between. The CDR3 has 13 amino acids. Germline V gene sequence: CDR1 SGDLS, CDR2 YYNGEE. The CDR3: CASSAGFTYEQYF. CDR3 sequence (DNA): TGTGCCAGCAGCGCTGGGTTCACCTACGAGCAGTACTTC. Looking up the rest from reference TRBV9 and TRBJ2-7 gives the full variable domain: DSGVTQTPKHLITATGQRVTLRCSPRSGDLSVYWYQQSLDQGLQFLIQYYNGEERAKGNILERFSAQQFPDLHSELNLSSLELGDSALYFCASSAGFTYEQYFGPGTRLTVT.

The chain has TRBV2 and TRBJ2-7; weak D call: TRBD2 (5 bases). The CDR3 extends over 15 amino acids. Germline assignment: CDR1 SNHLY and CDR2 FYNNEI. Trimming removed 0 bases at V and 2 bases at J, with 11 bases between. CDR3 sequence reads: CASSEAASRTYEQYF. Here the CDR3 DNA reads TGTGCCAGCAGTGAAGCGGCTAGCCGGACCTACGAGCAGTACTTC.